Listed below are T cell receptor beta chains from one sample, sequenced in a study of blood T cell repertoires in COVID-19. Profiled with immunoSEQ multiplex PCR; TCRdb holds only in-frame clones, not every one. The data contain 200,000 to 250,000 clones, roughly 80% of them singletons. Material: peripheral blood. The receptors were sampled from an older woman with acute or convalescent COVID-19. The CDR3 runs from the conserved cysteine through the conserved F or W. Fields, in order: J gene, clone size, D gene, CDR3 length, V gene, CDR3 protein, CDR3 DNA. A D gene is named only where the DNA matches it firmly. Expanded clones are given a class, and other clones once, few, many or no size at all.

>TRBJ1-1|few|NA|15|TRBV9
CASSVDPGSGAEAFF
TGTGCCAGCAGCGTAGATCCAGGGTCAGGGGCTGAAGCTTTCTTT
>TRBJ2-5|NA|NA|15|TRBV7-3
CASSLGGRTQETQYF
TGTGCCAGCAGCTTAGGAGGAAGGACGCAAGAGACCCAGTACTTC
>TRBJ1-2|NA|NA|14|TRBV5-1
CASSLDRAWNGYTF
TGCGCCAGCAGCTTGGACAGGGCATGGAATGGCTACACCTTC
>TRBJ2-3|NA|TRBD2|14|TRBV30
CAWSLGGAMDTQYF
TGTGCCTGGAGCCTCGGGGGGGCAATGGATACGCAGTATTTT
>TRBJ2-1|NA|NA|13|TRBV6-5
CASSRDTYNEQFF
TGTGCCAGCAGCCGGGACACCTACAATGAGCAGTTCTTC
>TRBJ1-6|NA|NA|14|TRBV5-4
CASSPREGGRYLHF
TGTGCCAGCAGCCCGAGGGAGGGGGGACGCTACCTCCACTTT
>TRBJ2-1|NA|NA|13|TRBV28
CASVRTVNNEQFF
TGTGCCAGCGTTAGGACAGTTAACAATGAGCAGTTCTTC
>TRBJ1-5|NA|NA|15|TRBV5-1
CASSLEGAPGQPQHF
TGCGCCAGCAGCTTGGAAGGGGCGCCGGGTCAGCCCCAGCATTTT
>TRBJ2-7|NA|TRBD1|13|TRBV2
CASRDRGLGEQYF
TGTGCCAGCAGGGACAGGGGGCTGGGTGAGCAGTACTTC
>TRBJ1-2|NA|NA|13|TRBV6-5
CASSYDTNYGYTF
TGTGCCAGCAGTTACGACACTAACTATGGCTACACCTTC
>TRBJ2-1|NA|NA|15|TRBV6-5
CASRRTRLSHNEQFF
TGTGCCAGCAGAAGGACTCGATTGTCCCACAATGAGCAGTTCTTC
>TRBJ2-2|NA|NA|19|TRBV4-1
CASSQDLPARGIITGELFF
TGCGCCAGCAGCCAAGATCTGCCGGCCAGGGGAATTATCACCGGGGAGCTGTTTTTT
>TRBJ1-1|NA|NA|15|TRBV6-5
CASSYGWGDDTEAFF
TGTGCCAGCAGTTACGGCTGGGGGGATGACACTGAAGCTTTCTTT
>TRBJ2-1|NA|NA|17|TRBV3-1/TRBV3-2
CASSQGSGLYLYNEQFF
TGTGCCAGCAGCCAAGGGTCCGGTCTATATCTTTACAATGAGCAGTTCTTC
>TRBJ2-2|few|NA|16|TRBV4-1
CASSQGNHLNTGELFF
TGCGCCAGCAGCCAAGGTAACCACTTAAACACCGGGGAGCTGTTTTTT
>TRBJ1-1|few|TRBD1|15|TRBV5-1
CASSLGTGDLTEAFF
TGCGCCAGCAGCTTGGGGACAGGCGATTTAACTGAAGCTTTCTTT
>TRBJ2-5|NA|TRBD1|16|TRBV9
CASSVAPGQKRETQYF
TGTGCCAGCAGCGTAGCCCCGGGACAGAAAAGAGAGACCCAGTACTTC
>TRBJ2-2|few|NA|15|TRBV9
CASSVAAVDTGELFF
TGTGCCAGCAGCGTAGCTGCGGTTGACACCGGGGAGCTGTTTTTT
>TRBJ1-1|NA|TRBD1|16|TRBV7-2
CASSSTLVGGGHEAFF
TGTGCCAGCAGCTCAACCCTGGTAGGGGGCGGACATGAAGCTTTCTTT
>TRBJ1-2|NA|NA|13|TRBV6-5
CASSRTLNYGYTF
TGTGCCAGCAGCCGAACACTAAACTATGGCTACACCTTC
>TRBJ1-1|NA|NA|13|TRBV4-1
CASSQAGSGWTFF
TGCGCCAGCAGCCAAGCGGGGTCTGGATGGACTTTCTTT
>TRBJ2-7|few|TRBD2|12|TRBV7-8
CASNNRGVEQYF
TGTGCCAGCAACAACCGGGGGGTAGAGCAGTACTTC
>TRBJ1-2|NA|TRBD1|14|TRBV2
CASSEAKGAHGYTF
TGTGCCAGCAGTGAAGCAAAGGGGGCTCATGGCTACACCTTC
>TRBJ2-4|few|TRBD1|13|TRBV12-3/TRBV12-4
CASSLGQGNIQYF
TGTGCCAGCAGTCTCGGACAGGGCAACATTCAGTACTTC
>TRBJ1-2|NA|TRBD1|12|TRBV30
CAWTKGAGGYTF
TGTGCCTGGACGAAGGGGGCGGGTGGCTACACCTTC
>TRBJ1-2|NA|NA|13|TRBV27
CASSLTENYGYTF
TGTGCCAGCAGTTTGACAGAAAACTATGGCTACACCTTC
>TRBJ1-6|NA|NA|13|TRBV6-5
CASAGRYNSPLHF
TGTGCCAGCGCGGGCCGCTATAATTCACCCCTCCACTTT
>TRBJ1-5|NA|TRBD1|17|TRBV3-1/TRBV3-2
CASSQERDREYDQPQHF
TGTGCCAGCAGCCAAGAACGGGACAGGGAGTACGATCAGCCCCAGCATTTT
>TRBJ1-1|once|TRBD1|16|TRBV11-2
CASSLDPPGQGAEAFF
TGTGCCAGCAGCTTAGATCCTCCCGGACAGGGGGCAGAAGCTTTCTTT
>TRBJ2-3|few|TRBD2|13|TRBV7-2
CASSLSKTSAQYF
TGTGCCAGCAGCCTATCCAAGACTAGCGCGCAGTATTTT
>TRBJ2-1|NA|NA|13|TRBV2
CATLQGSELRKFF
TGTGCCACATTACAGGGATCTGAACTACGGAAGTTCTTC
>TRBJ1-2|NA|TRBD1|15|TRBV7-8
CASSRGQGAARGYTF
TGTGCCAGCAGCAGGGGACAGGGGGCGGCTCGTGGCTACACCTTC
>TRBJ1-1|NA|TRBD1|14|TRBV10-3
CAIRDRGRNTEAFF
TGTGCCATCAGGGACAGGGGGCGGAACACTGAAGCTTTCTTT
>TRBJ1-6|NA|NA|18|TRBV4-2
CASSQDQAGPTYNSPLHF
TGTGCCAGCAGCCAAGACCAGGCAGGCCCTACATATAATTCACCCCTCCACTTT
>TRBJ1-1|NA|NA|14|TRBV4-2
CASSQLGGDTEAFF
TGTGCCAGCAGCCAGCTTGGGGGGGACACTGAAGCTTTCTTT
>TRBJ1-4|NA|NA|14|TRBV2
CASSEGRWDEKLFF
TGTGCCAGCAGTGAGGGGCGATGGGATGAAAAACTGTTTTTT
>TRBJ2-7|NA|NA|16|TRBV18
CASSPGPGVSSYEQYF
TGTGCCAGCTCACCTGGCCCGGGGGTTAGCTCCTACGAGCAGTACTTC
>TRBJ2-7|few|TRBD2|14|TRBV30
CAWSVGQGGSEQYF
TGTGCCTGGAGTGTAGGGCAGGGAGGGAGCGAGCAGTACTTC
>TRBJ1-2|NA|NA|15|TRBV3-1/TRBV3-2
CASSQSGTPRYGYTF
TGTGCCAGCAGCCAATCCGGGACACCACGGTATGGCTACACCTTC
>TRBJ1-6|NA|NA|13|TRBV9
CASSPRTDSPLHF
TGTGCCAGCAGCCCCCGGACAGATTCACCCCTCCACTTT
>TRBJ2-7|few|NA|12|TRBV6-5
CASTTGFYEQYF
TGTGCCAGCACCACAGGATTCTACGAGCAGTACTTC
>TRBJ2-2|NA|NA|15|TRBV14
CASSPLAAPAGELFF
TGTGCCAGCAGCCCTTTGGCCGCCCCTGCCGGGGAGCTGTTTTTT
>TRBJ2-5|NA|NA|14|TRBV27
CASSLSPAQETQYF
TGTGCCAGCAGTTTATCGCCAGCGCAAGAGACCCAGTACTTC